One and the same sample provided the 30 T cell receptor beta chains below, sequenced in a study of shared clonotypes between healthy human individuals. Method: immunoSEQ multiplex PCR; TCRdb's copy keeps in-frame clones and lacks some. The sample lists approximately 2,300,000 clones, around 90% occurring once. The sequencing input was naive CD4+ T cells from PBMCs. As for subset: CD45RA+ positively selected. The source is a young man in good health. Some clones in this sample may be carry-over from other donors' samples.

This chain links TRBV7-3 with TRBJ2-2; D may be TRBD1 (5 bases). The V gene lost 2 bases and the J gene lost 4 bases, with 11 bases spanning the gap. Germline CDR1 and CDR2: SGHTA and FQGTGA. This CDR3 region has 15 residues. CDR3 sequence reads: CASSLAPQGTGELFF. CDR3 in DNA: TGTGCCAGCAGCTTAGCCCCCCAGGGCACCGGGGAGCTGTTTTTT.

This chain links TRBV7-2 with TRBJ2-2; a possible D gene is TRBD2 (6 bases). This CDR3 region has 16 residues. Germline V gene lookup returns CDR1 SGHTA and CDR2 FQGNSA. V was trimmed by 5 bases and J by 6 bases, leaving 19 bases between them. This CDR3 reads CASSLVLSWGAGELFF. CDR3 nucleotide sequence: TGTGCCAGCAGCCTAGTTTTATCTTGGGGGGCCGGGGAGCTGTTTTTT.

CDR3 loop: CASRASGQGLDEQYF. The CDR3 region has the DNA TGTGCCAGCAGGGCCTCGGGGCAGGGACTTGACGAGCAGTACTTC. V and J are TRBV6-5 and TRBJ2-7; D may be TRBD2 (6 bases). The germline V and J ends were trimmed by 6 bases and 5 bases, with 20 bases remaining between them. CDR1 and CDR2 from the germline V gene are MNHEY and SVGAGI. The CDR3 length is 15 residues.

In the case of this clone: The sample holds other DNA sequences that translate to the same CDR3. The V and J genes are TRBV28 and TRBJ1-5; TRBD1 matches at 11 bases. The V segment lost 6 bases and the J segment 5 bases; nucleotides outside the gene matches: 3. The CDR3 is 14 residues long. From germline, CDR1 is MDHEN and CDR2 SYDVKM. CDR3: CASRPGQGDQPQHF. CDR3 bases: TGTGCCAGCAGACCGGGACAGGGGGATCAGCCCCAGCATTTT. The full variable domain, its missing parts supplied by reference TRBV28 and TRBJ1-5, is DVKVTQSSRYLVKRTGEKVFLECVQDMDHENMFWYRQDPGLGLRLIYFSYDVKMKEKGDIPEGYSVSREKKERFSLILESASTNQTSMYLCASRPGQGDQPQHFGDGTRLSIL.

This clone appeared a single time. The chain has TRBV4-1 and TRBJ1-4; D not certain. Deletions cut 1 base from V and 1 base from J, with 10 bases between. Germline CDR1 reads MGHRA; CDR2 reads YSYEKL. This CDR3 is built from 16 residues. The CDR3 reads CASSQVYRRTNEKLFF. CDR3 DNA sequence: TGCGCCAGCAGCCAAGTATACAGAAGAACTAATGAAAAACTGTTTTTT.

This CDR3 reads CAGGGVYF. For the CDR3, the DNA is TGTGCCGGGGGAGGGGTGTACTTC. V and J are TRBV21-1 and TRBJ2-4; the table's D call TRBD2 went unverified against the DNA. TRBV21-1 is a pseudogene segment. The length of the CDR3 is 8 residues.

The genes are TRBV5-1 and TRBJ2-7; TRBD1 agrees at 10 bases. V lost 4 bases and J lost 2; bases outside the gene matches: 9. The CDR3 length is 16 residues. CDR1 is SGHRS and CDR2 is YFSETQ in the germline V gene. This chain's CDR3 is CASSKGDRGRTYEQYF. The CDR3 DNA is TGCGCCAGCAGCAAAGGAGACAGGGGGCGCACCTACGAGCAGTACTTC.

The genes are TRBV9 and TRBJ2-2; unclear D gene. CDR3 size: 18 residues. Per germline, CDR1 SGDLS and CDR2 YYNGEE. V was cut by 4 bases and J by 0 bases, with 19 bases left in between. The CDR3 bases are TGTGCCAGCAGCCCACCCCCGCATCGTTCCGCGAACACCGGGGAGCTGTTTTTT. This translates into CASSPPPHRSANTGELFF.

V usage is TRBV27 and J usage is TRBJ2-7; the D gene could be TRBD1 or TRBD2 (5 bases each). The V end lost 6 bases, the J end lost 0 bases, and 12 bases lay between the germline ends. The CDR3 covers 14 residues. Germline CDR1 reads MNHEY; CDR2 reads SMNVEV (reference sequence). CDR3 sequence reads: CASSRLGVSYEQYF. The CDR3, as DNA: TGTGCCAGCAGCCGCCTGGGGGTCTCCTACGAGCAGTACTTC.

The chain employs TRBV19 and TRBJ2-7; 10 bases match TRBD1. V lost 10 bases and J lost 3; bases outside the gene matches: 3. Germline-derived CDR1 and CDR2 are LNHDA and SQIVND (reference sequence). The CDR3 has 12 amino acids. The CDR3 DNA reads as TGTGCCAAGGGGGACAGGGGCTACGAGCAGTACTTC. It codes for CAKGDRGYEQYF. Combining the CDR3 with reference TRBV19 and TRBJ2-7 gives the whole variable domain DGGITQSPKYLFRKEGQNVTLSCEQNLNHDAMYWYRQDPGQGLRLIYYSQIVNDFQKGDIAEGYSVSREKKESFPLTVTSAQKNPTAFYLCAKGDRGYEQYFGPGTRLTVT.

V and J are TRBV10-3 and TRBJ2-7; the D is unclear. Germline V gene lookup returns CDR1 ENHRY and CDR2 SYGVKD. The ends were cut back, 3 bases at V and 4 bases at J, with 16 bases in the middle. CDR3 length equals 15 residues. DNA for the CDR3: TGTGCCATCAGTGATTCACCTATCAAGGGTTACGAGCAGTACTTC. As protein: CAISDSPIKGYEQYF.

As DNA, the CDR3 is TGTGCCAGCAGCGTAGATGGGTCGGTCGATAGGCCCCAGCATTTT. This gives the protein CASSVDGSVDRPQHF. This rearrangement joins TRBV9 to TRBJ1-5; D is unclear. Germline V gene data show CDR1 as SGDLS and CDR2 as YYNGEE. V gave up 0 bases and J gave up 9 bases, with 16 bases separating them. The CDR3 consists of 15 residues. Full variable domain (remainder filled in from reference TRBV9 and TRBJ1-5): DSGVTQTPKHLITATGQRVTLRCSPRSGDLSVYWYQQSLDQGLQFLIQYYNGEERAKGNILERFSAQQFPDLHSELNLSSLELGDSALYFCASSVDGSVDRPQHFGDGTRLSIL.

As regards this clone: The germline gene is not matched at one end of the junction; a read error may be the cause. CDR3 residues: CASSYLGEGEHF. CDR3 bases: TGTGCCAGCAGTTACCTGGGGGAGGGAGAGCACTTC. The genes are TRBV6-6 and TRBJ2-7; 7 nucleotides line up with TRBD2. The CDR3 runs to 12 residues. Germline loops: CDR1 MNHNY, CDR2 SVGAGI (reference sequence).

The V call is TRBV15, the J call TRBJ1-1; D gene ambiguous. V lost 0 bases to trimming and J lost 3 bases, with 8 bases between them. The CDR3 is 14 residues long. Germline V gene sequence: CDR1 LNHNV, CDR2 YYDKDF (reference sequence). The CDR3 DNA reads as TGTGCCACCAGCAGAGATTTGCAGGACACTGAAGCTTTCTTT. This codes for CATSRDLQDTEAFF.

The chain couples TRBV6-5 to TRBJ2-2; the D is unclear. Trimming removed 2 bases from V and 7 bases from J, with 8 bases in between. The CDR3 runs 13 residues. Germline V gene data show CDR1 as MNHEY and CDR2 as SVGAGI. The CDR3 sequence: CASSYGEFGELFF. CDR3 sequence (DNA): TGTGCCAGCAGTTACGGGGAATTCGGGGAGCTGTTTTTT.

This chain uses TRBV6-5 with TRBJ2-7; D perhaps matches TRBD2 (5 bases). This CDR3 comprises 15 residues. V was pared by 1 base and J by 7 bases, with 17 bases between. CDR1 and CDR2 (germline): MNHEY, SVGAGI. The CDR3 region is CASSYLRRGRGEQYF. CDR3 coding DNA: TGTGCCAGCAGTTACTTGAGGCGCGGCCGGGGAGAGCAGTACTTC.

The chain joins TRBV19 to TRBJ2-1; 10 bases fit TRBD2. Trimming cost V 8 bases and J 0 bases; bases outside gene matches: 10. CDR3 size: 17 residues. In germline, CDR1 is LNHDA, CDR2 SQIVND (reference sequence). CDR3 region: CASGGKREGSSYNEQFF. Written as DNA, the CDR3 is TGTGCCAGTGGGGGGAAGCGGGAGGGGAGCTCCTACAATGAGCAGTTCTTC.

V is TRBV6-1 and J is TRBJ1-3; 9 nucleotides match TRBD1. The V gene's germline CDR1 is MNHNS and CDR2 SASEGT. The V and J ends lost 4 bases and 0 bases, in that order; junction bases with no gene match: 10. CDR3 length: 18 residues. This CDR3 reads CASSGSTGGPLSGNTIYF. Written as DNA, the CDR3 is TGTGCCAGCAGTGGGAGCACAGGGGGCCCCCTCTCTGGAAACACCATATATTTT.

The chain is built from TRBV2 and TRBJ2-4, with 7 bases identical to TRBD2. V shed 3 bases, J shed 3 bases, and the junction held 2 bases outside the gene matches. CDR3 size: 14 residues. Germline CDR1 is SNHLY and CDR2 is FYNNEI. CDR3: CASSDPSGKNIQYF. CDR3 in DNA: TGTGCCAGCAGTGATCCTAGCGGCAAAAACATTCAGTACTTC.

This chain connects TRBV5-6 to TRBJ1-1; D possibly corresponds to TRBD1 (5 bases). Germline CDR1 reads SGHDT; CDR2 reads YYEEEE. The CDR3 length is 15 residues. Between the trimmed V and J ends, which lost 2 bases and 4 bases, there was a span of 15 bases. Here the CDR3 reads CASSLPGTRGTEAFF. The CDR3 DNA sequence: TGTGCCAGCAGCTTACCCGGGACTAGGGGCACTGAAGCTTTCTTT.

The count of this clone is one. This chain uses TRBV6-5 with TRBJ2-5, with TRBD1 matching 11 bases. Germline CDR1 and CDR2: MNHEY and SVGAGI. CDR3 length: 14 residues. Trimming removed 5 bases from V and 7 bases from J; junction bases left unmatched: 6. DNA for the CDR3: TGTGCCAGCAGTCAACCCGGGACAGGGGGGACCCAGTACTTC. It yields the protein CASSQPGTGGTQYF.

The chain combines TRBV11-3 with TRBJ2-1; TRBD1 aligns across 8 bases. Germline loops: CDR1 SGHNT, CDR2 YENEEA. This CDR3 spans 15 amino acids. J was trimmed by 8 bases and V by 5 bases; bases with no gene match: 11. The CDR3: CASSQRTGGADEQFF. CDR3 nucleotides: TGTGCCAGCAGCCAAAGAACAGGGGGAGCGGATGAGCAGTTCTTC.

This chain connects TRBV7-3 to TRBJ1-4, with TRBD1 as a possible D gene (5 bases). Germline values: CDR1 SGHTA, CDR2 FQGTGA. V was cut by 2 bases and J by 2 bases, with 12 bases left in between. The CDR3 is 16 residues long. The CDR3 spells CASSLYGGGTNEKLFF. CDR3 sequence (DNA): TGTGCCAGCAGCTTATACGGGGGAGGCACTAATGAAAAACTGTTTTTT.

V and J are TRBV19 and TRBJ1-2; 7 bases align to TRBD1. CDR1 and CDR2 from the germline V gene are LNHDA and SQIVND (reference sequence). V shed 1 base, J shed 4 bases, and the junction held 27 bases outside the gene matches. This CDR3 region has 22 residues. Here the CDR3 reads CASSIVGRASGTARLSFYGYTF. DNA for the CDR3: TGTGCCAGTAGTATAGTGGGACGGGCCTCCGGGACAGCCAGATTATCGTTCTATGGCTACACCTTC.

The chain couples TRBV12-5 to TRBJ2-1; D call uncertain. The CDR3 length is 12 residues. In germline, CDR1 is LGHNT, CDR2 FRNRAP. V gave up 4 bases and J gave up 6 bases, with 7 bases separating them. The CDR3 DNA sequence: TGTGCTAGTGGTTCCCCCCGCAATGAGCAGTTCTTC. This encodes CASGSPRNEQFF.

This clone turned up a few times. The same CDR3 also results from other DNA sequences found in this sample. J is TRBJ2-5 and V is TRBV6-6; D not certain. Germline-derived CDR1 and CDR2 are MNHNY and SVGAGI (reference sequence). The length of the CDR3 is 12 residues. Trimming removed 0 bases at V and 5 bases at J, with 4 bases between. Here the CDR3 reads CASSYSWETQYF. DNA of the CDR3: TGTGCCAGCAGTTACTCGTGGGAGACCCAGTACTTC.

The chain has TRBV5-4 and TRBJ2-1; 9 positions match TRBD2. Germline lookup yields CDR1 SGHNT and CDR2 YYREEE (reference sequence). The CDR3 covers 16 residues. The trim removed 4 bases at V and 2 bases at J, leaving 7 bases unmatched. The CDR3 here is CASSPVVAGAYNEQFF. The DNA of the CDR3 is TGTGCCAGCAGCCCTGTGGTAGCGGGAGCCTACAATGAGCAGTTCTTC. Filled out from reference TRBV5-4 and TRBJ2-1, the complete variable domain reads ETGVTQSPTHLIKTRGQQVTLRCSSQSGHNTVSWYQQALGQGPQFIFQYYREEENGRGNFPPRFSGLQFPNYSSELNVNALELDDSALYLCASSPVVAGAYNEQFFGPGTRLTVL.

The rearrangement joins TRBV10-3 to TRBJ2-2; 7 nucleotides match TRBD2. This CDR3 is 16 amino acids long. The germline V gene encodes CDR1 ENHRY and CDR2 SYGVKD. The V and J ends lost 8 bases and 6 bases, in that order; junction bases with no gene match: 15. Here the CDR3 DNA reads TGTGCCATCCGCCCCGGGTCGGGGGGAAGCGCCGGGGAGCTGTTTTTT. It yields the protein CAIRPGSGGSAGELFF.

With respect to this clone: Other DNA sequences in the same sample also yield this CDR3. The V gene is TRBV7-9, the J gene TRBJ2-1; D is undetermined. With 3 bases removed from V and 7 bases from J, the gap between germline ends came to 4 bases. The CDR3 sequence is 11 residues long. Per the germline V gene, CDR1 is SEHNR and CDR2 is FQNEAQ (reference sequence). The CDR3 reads CASSLTNEQFF. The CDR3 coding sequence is TGTGCCAGCAGCTTGACGAATGAGCAGTTCTTC.

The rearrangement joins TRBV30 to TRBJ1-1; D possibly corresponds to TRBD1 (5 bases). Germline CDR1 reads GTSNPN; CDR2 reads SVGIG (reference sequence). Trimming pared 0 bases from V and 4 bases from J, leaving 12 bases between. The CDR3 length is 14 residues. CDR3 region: CAWSVGGEGTEAFF. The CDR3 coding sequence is TGTGCCTGGAGTGTAGGAGGGGAAGGCACTGAAGCTTTCTTT.